Listed below are T cell receptor beta chains from one sample, sequenced in a study of graft-versus-host responses after intestinal transplantation. No antigen has been identified for these receptors. TCRdb's copy holds only in-frame clones and misses some; the assay was immunoSEQ multiplex PCR. The table shows 85,000 to 95,000 clones, with 90% to 95% occurring only once. The material sequenced was unstimulated CD8+ T cells sorted from spleen or lymph node cells, taken before intestinal transplant. The source is a human donor who received an intestinal transplant. CDR3s include the opening cysteine and the closing phenylalanine or tryptophan. D genes are given only for firm matches. A clone size is listed for some rows: how often the clone was seen (once, few, many), or a class if it is expanded.

d_call	clone_size	v_call	j_call	cdr3_nt	cdr3_aa
NA	NA	TRBV18	TRBJ2-7	TGTGCCAGCTCACCGGCCCCCTACGAGCAGTACTTC	CASSPAPYEQYF
TRBD1	NA	TRBV27	TRBJ2-7	TGTGCCAGCAGTCCGGACAGGGTCTATAACGAGCAGTACTTC	CASSPDRVYNEQYF
NA	once	TRBV12-5	TRBJ2-7	TGTGCTAGTGGGTTACCGGACAGATCCTACGAGCAGTACTTC	CASGLPDRSYEQYF
TRBD1	NA	TRBV2	TRBJ1-1	TGTGCCAGCAGTGTAGGGGACAGGTCTGAAGCTTTCTTT	CASSVGDRSEAFF
NA	NA	TRBV11-2	TRBJ2-7	TGTGCCAGCACCTCCAGGGACGAGCAGTACTTC	CASTSRDEQYF
TRBD1	few	TRBV6-6	TRBJ2-7	TGTGCCAGCAGCCCCGGGACAGGGTTCGAGCAGTACTTC	CASSPGTGFEQYF
NA	NA	TRBV4-1	TRBJ2-3	TGCGCCAGCAGCCCTGTAGCCACAGATACGCAGTATTTT	CASSPVATDTQYF
NA	NA	TRBV7-6	TRBJ2-1	TGTGCCAGCAGCTTATCCCGGGGGGCCGAGCAGTTCTTC	CASSLSRGAEQFF
NA	NA	TRBV6-4	TRBJ2-3	TGTGCCAGCAGACAGGCAGGAGAAGATACGCAGTATTTT	CASRQAGEDTQYF
NA	NA	TRBV7-9	TRBJ1-3	TGTGCCAGCAGCTTAGCGCGGGGGAGCACCATATATTTT	CASSLARGSTIYF
NA	NA	TRBV5-1	TRBJ2-7	TGCGCCAGCAGCTTGTTGGGCGGGGAGCAGTACTTC	CASSLLGGEQYF
TRBD2	NA	TRBV4-1	TRBJ2-3	TGCGCCAGCAGCCAAGCTCTCGGGACTAAAAGCGAGTCAAATACGCAGTATTTT	CASSQALGTKSESNTQYF
NA	NA	TRBV19	TRBJ1-2	TGTGCCAGTAGTATTGGCAGGGTTGGCTACACCTTC	CASSIGRVGYTF
NA	NA	TRBV4-3	TRBJ1-2	TGCGCCAGCAGCCAAGAGCAACTGAACTATGGCTACACCTTC	CASSQEQLNYGYTF
TRBD1	NA	TRBV9	TRBJ1-3	TGTGCCAGCAGCCTCGACAGGGGGGCAGGAAACACCATATATTTT	CASSLDRGAGNTIYF
TRBD1	NA	TRBV18	TRBJ1-5	TGTGCCAGCTCACCAGGAGACAGGGGTGGCAATCAGCCCCAGCATTTT	CASSPGDRGGNQPQHF
TRBD1	NA	TRBV7-2	TRBJ1-6	TGTGCCAGCAGCTGGTGGACAGGGTATAATTCACCCCTCCACTTT	CASSWWTGYNSPLHF
TRBD1	NA	TRBV7-6	TRBJ2-3	TGTGCCAGCAAACGGGACAGGGGGATGAGCACAGATACGCAGTATTTT	CASKRDRGMSTDTQYF
NA	once	TRBV7-2	TRBJ1-4	TGTGCCAGCAGCTTAAAGGGGTCAGTAGGCAGGGTCAGTGAAAAACTGTTTTTT	CASSLKGSVGRVSEKLFF
TRBD2	NA	TRBV7-6	TRBJ2-1	TGTGCCAGCAGCTGGGGACTAGCGGTAAATGAGCAGTTCTTC	CASSWGLAVNEQFF
NA	NA	TRBV9	TRBJ1-1	TGTGCCAGCAGCCTCTGGGGGGGTGACACTGAAGCTTTCTTT	CASSLWGGDTEAFF
NA	NA	TRBV30	TRBJ1-1	TGTGCCTGGACGACAGCACATGAAGCTTTCTTT	CAWTTAHEAFF
TRBD1	NA	TRBV19	TRBJ2-7	TGTGCCAGTAGTATAGACCAAACAGGGGCCTACGAGCAGTACTTC	CASSIDQTGAYEQYF
NA	once	TRBV25-1	TRBJ1-6	TGTGCCAGCAGTGCTAGCGGGACGGCTTATAATTCACCCCTCCACTTT	CASSASGTAYNSPLHF
TRBD1	NA	TRBV30	TRBJ1-1	TGTGCCTGGAGTGGGACGAACCGGGACAGGGGATACCCTGAAGCTTTCTTT	CAWSGTNRDRGYPEAFF
TRBD1	NA	TRBV29-1	TRBJ1-1	TGCAGCGTTGAAGAATTAATTAGCGAGGGGGCGGCTTTCTTT	CSVEELISEGAAFF
TRBD1	NA	TRBV10-3	TRBJ2-7	TGTGCCACCCGCCGTGGGACAGTTTACGAGCAGTACTTC	CATRRGTVYEQYF
NA	NA	TRBV9	TRBJ2-2	TGTGCCAGCAGCGTAGGAGGGAACACCGGGGAGCTGTTTTTT	CASSVGGNTGELFF
TRBD2	NA	TRBV2	TRBJ2-7	TGTGCCAGCAGTGAGAAGAGCGGGGGTATCTCCTACGAGCAGTACTTC	CASSEKSGGISYEQYF
NA	NA	TRBV29-1	TRBJ2-3	TGCAGCGTTGCAGGGTTTAGCACAGATACGCAGTATTTT	CSVAGFSTDTQYF
TRBD2	NA	TRBV5-1	TRBJ2-3	TGCGCCAGCAGCTTGGCCCCTCTAGCGGGGTGGACAGATACGCAGTATTTT	CASSLAPLAGWTDTQYF
TRBD1	NA	TRBV30	TRBJ1-2	TGTGCCTGGACAATGGGACAGGGAAACTATGGCTACACCTTC	CAWTMGQGNYGYTF
NA	NA	TRBV5-4	TRBJ1-1	TGTGCCGTCGGGGATCGGGGGGCCGTTCTCGGGACTGAAGCTTTCTTT	CAVGDRGAVLGTEAFF
TRBD1	NA	TRBV11-2	TRBJ2-3	TGTGCCAGCAGCCTAAGACGGGACAGCCCTTCAGATACGCAGTATTTT	CASSLRRDSPSDTQYF
NA	NA	TRBV11-3	TRBJ2-3	TGTGCCAGCAGCAGGAACCGGGAGTTACACCCAGATACGCAGTATTTT	CASSRNRELHPDTQYF
NA	NA	TRBV5-6	TRBJ2-3	TGTGCCAGCAGCTTAACAGGGCCCGATACGCAGTATTTT	CASSLTGPDTQYF
TRBD2	once	TRBV5-6	TRBJ2-3	TGTGCCAGCAGCTTGATGGGACTAGCGGGGGGTCTCACAGATACGCAGTATTTT	CASSLMGLAGGLTDTQYF
TRBD1	NA	TRBV4-1	TRBJ2-7	TGCGCCAGCAGCCAATTGAGGACAGGGGGATACGAGCAGTACTTC	CASSQLRTGGYEQYF
NA	NA	TRBV18	TRBJ1-1	TGTGCCAGCTCACCGCCGCGGGGCCTGAACACTGAAGCTTTCTTT	CASSPPRGLNTEAFF
TRBD2	NA	TRBV27	TRBJ2-1	TGTGCCAGCCGACGGGGGGGCGGTGAGCAGTTCTTC	CASRRGGGEQFF
NA	NA	TRBV9	TRBJ2-3	TGTGCCAGCAGCCCCCCGGTCGGAGATACGCAGTATTTT	CASSPPVGDTQYF
TRBD2	NA	TRBV13	TRBJ2-3	TGTGCCAGCAGCCCTAGCGGGGGGGCAAGTACGCAGTATTTT	CASSPSGGASTQYF
NA	NA	TRBV2	TRBJ2-3	TGTGCCAGCAGAGGGGACTCAAGCACAGATACGCAGTATTTT	CASRGDSSTDTQYF
NA	NA	TRBV28	TRBJ1-4	TGTGCCAGCAGTTTAGGGCAGGGGTCCGAAAAACTGTTTTTT	CASSLGQGSEKLFF
TRBD1	once	TRBV27	TRBJ1-1	TGTGCCAGCAGCGAACATCTAGGGGGCGCCTTGGGCACTGAAGCTTTCTTT	CASSEHLGGALGTEAFF
NA	NA	TRBV11-1	TRBJ2-4	TGTGCCAGCAGCCTCGCCTGTCGAGCGAGGAAAAACATTCAGTACTTC	CASSLACRARKNIQYF